These 6 T cell receptor beta chains originate from one sample sequenced in a study of blood T cells in healthy people across ages. Combining a sample-barcoded 5' primer with a J-beta primer mix, a second PCR ran for roughly 7 to 11 cycles. TCRdb reanalysed the 5' RACE reads using MiXCR and keeps one entry per CDR3 protein. The sample lists 1.5 million to 2 million distinct CDR3 sequences; approximately 50% were seen once. Sequencing was done on a sample of blood. These receptors came from a woman between 40 and 50 years old in good health.

V gene TRBV25-1 combines with J gene TRBJ2-7; no firm D call. Germline V gives CDR1 MGHDK, CDR2 SYGVNS. Between the trimmed V and J ends, which lost 1 base and 4 bases, there was a span of 8 bases. CDR3 length equals 13 residues. The CDR3 DNA is TGTGCCAGCAGTGAATTCGGGTTATACGAGCAGTACTTC. Residues: CASSEFGLYEQYF.

This clonotype has a handful of counts. The rearrangement links TRBV20-1 to TRBJ2-5, with 8 bases aligning to TRBD1. Germline CDR1 reads DFQATT; CDR2 reads SNEGSKA (reference sequence). The CDR3 contains 14 residues. With V trimmed by 3 bases and J by 3 bases, 6 bases remained unmatched. The CDR3 loop reads CSASGQGGEETQYF. As DNA, the CDR3 is TGCAGTGCTAGTGGACAGGGTGGCGAAGAGACCCAGTACTTC.

V gene TRBV9 combines with J gene TRBJ1-1; the D gene is possibly TRBD1 (5 bases). V lost 1 base and J lost 1, with 11 bases in between. Germline lookup yields CDR1 SGDLS and CDR2 YYNGEE. The CDR3 totals 15 residues. As DNA, the CDR3 is TGTGCCAGCAGCGTAACCGGACAAGCGAACACTGAAGCTTTCTTT. This encodes CASSVTGQANTEAFF. Filled out from reference TRBV9 and TRBJ1-1, the complete variable domain reads DSGVTQTPKHLITATGQRVTLRCSPRSGDLSVYWYQQSLDQGLQFLIQYYNGEERAKGNILERFSAQQFPDLHSELNLSSLELGDSALYFCASSVTGQANTEAFFGQGTRLTVV.

This clonotype was found a few times. J is TRBJ2-7 and V is TRBV25-1; TRBD2 matches at 12 bases. The V gene end was trimmed by 3 bases and the J gene end by 3 bases; junction bases not matched to a gene: 3. The CDR3 totals 15 residues. Germline-derived CDR1 and CDR2 are MGHDK and SYGVNS. This CDR3 reads CASSDRTSGVYEQYF. The CDR3 DNA sequence: TGTGCCAGCAGTGACAGGACTAGCGGGGTCTACGAGCAGTACTTC.

This clonotype was detected a few times. The rearrangement links TRBV6-5 to TRBJ2-7, with 9 bases matching TRBD1. This CDR3 spans 14 amino acids. Trimming at V came to 2 bases and at J to 6 bases, leaving 5 bases not matched to a gene. From germline, CDR1 is MNHEY and CDR2 SVGAGI. The CDR3 DNA reads TGTGCCAGCAGTTACGGGACAGGGTTGGGCGAGCAGTACTTC. The encoded protein is CASSYGTGLGEQYF.

The V gene is TRBV19, the J gene TRBJ2-7; the match to TRBD1 covers 10 bases. The V segment lost 1 base and the J segment 5 bases; nucleotides outside the gene matches: 5. There are 15 residues in the CDR3. Per the germline V gene, CDR1 is LNHDA and CDR2 is SQIVND (reference sequence). The CDR3 is CASSIGGTGVNEQYF. Written as DNA, the CDR3 is TGTGCCAGTAGTATAGGTGGGACAGGGGTCAACGAGCAGTACTTC.